The next 22 T cell receptor beta chains were all read from a single sample in a study of blood T cells in healthy people across ages. Primers used in a second PCR of about 6 to 11 cycles were a sample-barcoded 5' primer and a J-beta primer mix. MiXCR, applied by TCRdb to the 5' RACE reads, yields one record per CDR3 protein. The sample lists about a million distinct CDR3 sequences; about 53% were seen once. The sample comprised blood. The origin of the receptors is an older woman in good health.

The rearrangement joins TRBV7-2 to TRBJ1-4; D possibly corresponds to TRBD1 (6 bases). Trimming pared 3 bases from V and 9 bases from J, leaving 11 bases between. Looked up from germline, CDR1 is SGHTA and CDR2 is FQGNSA. The CDR3 totals 13 residues. The CDR3 DNA sequence: TGTGCCAGCAGCTTCGGGGGGCGTAAAAAACTGTTTTTT. It encodes CASSFGGRKKLFF.

This clonotype was found a few times. This sequence joins TRBV6-2 or TRBV6-3 and TRBJ1-5; 9 positions match TRBD1. Germline CDR1 reads MNHEY; CDR2 reads SVGEGT. The ends lost 6 bases at V and 6 bases at J; junction bases unmatched: 3. The CDR3 length is 13 residues. The CDR3 reads CASRQGAVQPQHF. CDR3 sequence (DNA): TGTGCCAGCAGACAGGGGGCCGTTCAGCCCCAGCATTTT.

This chain links TRBV7-2 with TRBJ2-7, with 9 bases that match TRBD1. From germline, CDR1 is SGHTA and CDR2 FQGNSA. V gave up 2 bases and J gave up 4 bases; unmatched junction bases: 9. This CDR3 comprises 16 residues. In nucleotides, the CDR3 is TGTGCCAGCAGCTTACAATTGGGACAGGGTCGGTACGAGCAGTACTTC. Protein: CASSLQLGQGRYEQYF. The whole variable domain, remainder taken from reference TRBV7-2 and TRBJ2-7, is GAGVSQSPSNKVTEKGKDVELRCDPISGHTALYWYRQSLGQGLEFLIYFQGNSAPDKSGLPSDRFSAERTGGSVSTLTIQRTQQEDSAVYLCASSLQLGQGRYEQYFGPGTRLTVT.

Points on this clonotype: At one end the junction does not follow the germline gene, possibly because of a read error. The rearrangement joins TRBV7-2 to TRBJ2-4, with 8 nucleotides matching TRBD2. The V gene's germline CDR1 is SGHTA and CDR2 FQGNSA. The CDR3 loop spans 18 amino acids. The DNA of the CDR3 is TGTGCCAGCGGCTTAGGAAAACTAGCGGACCTAGCCAAAAACATTCAGTACTTC. This sequence encodes CASGLGKLADLAKNIQYF.

The rearrangement uses TRBV5-4 and TRBJ2-7, with D unresolved. TRBJ2-5 matches the DNA end more closely, so the J call is doubtful. The CDR3 is 15 residues long. Germline values: CDR1 SGHNT, CDR2 YYREEE (reference sequence). CDR3 DNA sequence: TGTGCCAGCAGCTTACCCGGCCGGTTACAAGAGACCCAGTACTTC. Translation gives CASSLPGRLQETQYF.

A word on this clonotype: This may arise from a read error, as a much more abundant clone is one base away. The genes are TRBV15 and TRBJ2-1, with 8 bases lining up with TRBD1. The end of the DNA aligns better with TRBJ2-7, so the J call may be wrong. This CDR3 is built from 15 residues. Germline CDR1 LNHNV, CDR2 YYDKDF (reference sequence). As DNA, the CDR3 is TGTGCCACCAGCTTCCTCGAGGACAGGGTGAGCGAGCAGTACTTC. Protein product: CATSFLEDRVSEQYF.

Turning to this clonotype: Given a much more abundant clone one base away, this may be a read error. The chain recombines TRBV2 with TRBJ2-6; weak D call: TRBD2 (6 bases). V lost 5 bases and J 3 bases, leaving 8 bases between the germline ends. The CDR3 has 14 amino acids. Germline V CDR1 and CDR2: SNHLY, FYNNEI. CDR3 nucleotide sequence: TGTGCCAGCAGTCGGGACTTTGGGGCCAACGTCCTGACTTTC. This sequence encodes CASSRDFGANVLTF.

J is TRBJ1-1 and V is TRBV20-1; D is unresolved. V lost 6 bases to trimming and J lost 2 bases, with 16 bases between them. The CDR3 has 14 amino acids. The V gene's germline CDR1 is DFQATT and CDR2 SNEGSKA (reference sequence). This CDR3 reads CSAPERTINTEAFF. The CDR3 nucleotides read TGCAGTGCCCCGGAACGGACGATAAACACTGAAGCTTTCTTT.

The table lists this clonotype with a count of one. This sequence joins TRBV2 and TRBJ1-1, with D unresolved. The CDR3 contains 16 residues. V lost 8 bases to trimming and J lost 4 bases, with 23 bases between them. Germline CDR1 reads SNHLY; CDR2 reads FYNNEI. The CDR3 coding sequence is TGTGCCAGCTCCCTCCCTCCGGACGGAACGAGCACTGAAGCTTTCTTT. This codes for CASSLPPDGTSTEAFF.

This clonotype occurred a few times. This chain uses TRBV4-3 with TRBJ2-1, with TRBD2 matching over 7 bases. Unmatched junction bases numbered 6, after V lost 0 bases and J lost 4 bases. The V gene's germline CDR1 is LGHNA and CDR2 YSLEER. The CDR3 contains 16 residues. The CDR3 DNA is TGCGCCAGCAGCCAAGATCGACTAGCAGTGTACAATGAGCAGTTCTTC. Residues: CASSQDRLAVYNEQFF.

The chain links TRBV6-2 or TRBV6-3 to TRBJ2-6; 10 nucleotides align to TRBD1. The CDR3 loop spans 19 amino acids. CDR1 and CDR2 from the germline V gene are MNHEY and SVGEGT. The J segment lost 0 bases and the V segment lost 2 bases, leaving 7 bases of the junction unmatched. The DNA for the CDR3 is TGTGCCAGCAGTTACATTAGCGGGACAGGGGTCTCTGGGGCCAACGTCCTGACTTTC. Translated, it gives CASSYISGTGVSGANVLTF.

J is TRBJ2-3 and V is TRBV7-9, with D unresolved. CDR1 and CDR2 (germline): SEHNR, FQNEAQ (reference sequence). Trimming took off 3 bases at V and 5 bases at J, with 12 bases between the two ends. The CDR3 spans 14 residues. In DNA form, the CDR3 reads TGTGCCAGCAGCTTTTATAACCGTGTAGATACGCAGTATTTT. It translates to CASSFYNRVDTQYF.

The rearrangement joins TRBV6-5 to TRBJ1-1, with D possibly matching TRBD1 (6 bases). Germline loops: CDR1 MNHEY, CDR2 SVGAGI. The CDR3 loop spans 13 amino acids. Trimming stripped 5 bases from V and 10 bases from J, with 17 bases between. The CDR3 protein is CASSPTGYYGAFF. The CDR3 DNA reads TGTGCCAGCAGTCCAACAGGGTATTATGGAGCTTTCTTT.

In this sample, this clonotype turned up a few times. A junction end diverges from the germline sequence, so it may reflect a read error. This chain links TRBV3-1 with TRBJ1-2; TRBD1 might be the D (6 bases). The CDR3 runs 12 residues. Germline-derived CDR1 and CDR2 are LGHDT and YNNKEL (reference sequence). The CDR3 DNA reads TGCGCCAGCAGCCAAGAGGGGGGTGGCTACACCTTC. Amino acids: CASSQEGGGYTF.

The chain recombines TRBV4-1 with TRBJ2-5; D is undetermined. Germline CDR1 reads MGHRA; CDR2 reads YSYEKL. V lost 1 base to trimming and J lost 5 bases, with 17 bases between them. This CDR3 region has 16 residues. CDR3 residues: CASSQGLGSAWETQYF. CDR3 nucleotides: TGCGCCAGCAGCCAAGGCCTCGGCAGCGCGTGGGAGACCCAGTACTTC.

This rearrangement joins TRBV2 to TRBJ2-1; 9 nucleotides align to TRBD2. CDR3 length: 16 residues. The V segment lost 7 bases and the J segment 12 bases; nucleotides outside the gene matches: 19. Per germline, CDR1 SNHLY and CDR2 FYNNEI. CDR3 amino acids: CASNPLAGTYIPGQFF. The CDR3 nucleotides are TGTGCCAGCAACCCACTAGCGGGTACCTATATCCCGGGGCAGTTCTTC.

The V call is TRBV12-3 or TRBV12-4, the J call TRBJ2-5; 9 bases fit TRBD1. This CDR3 contains 14 residues. V was pared by 6 bases and J by 9 bases, with 11 bases of the junction left unmatched. The CDR3 loop is CASSYVRDRVAQYF. The CDR3 DNA follows: TGTGCCAGCAGCTATGTCCGGGACAGGGTGGCCCAGTACTTC.

This clonotype was seen once. This CDR3 reads CSVVRIGDYEQYF. Written as DNA, the CDR3 is TGCAGCGTTGTACGGATAGGAGATTACGAGCAGTACTTC. The gene calls are TRBV29-1 and TRBJ2-4; D gene unclear. The end of the DNA fits TRBJ2-7 better, so the J call may be wrong. This CDR3 contains 13 residues. The germline V gene has CDR1 SQVTM and CDR2 ANQGSEA.

This clonotype occurred many times. The rearrangement links TRBV4-1 to TRBJ2-5, with TRBD2 matching 8 bases. J gave up 2 bases and V 4 bases, and 15 bases lay outside the gene matches. CDR1 and CDR2 from the germline V gene are MGHRA and YSYEKL. This CDR3 is built from 18 residues. DNA for the CDR3: TGCGCCAGCAGCCGGGGAACTAGCGGAGGGGGGGGTCAAGAGACCCAGTACTTC. Protein sequence: CASSRGTSGGGGQETQYF.

The chain recombines TRBV20-1 with TRBJ2-1; TRBD2 matches at 12 bases. The CDR3 is 17 amino acids. Trimming took 3 bases from V and 0 from J; bases not matched to a gene: 6. The germline V gene has CDR1 DFQATT and CDR2 SNEGSKA (reference sequence). CDR3 region: CSARGLAGTYSYNEQFF. The CDR3 DNA follows: TGCAGTGCTAGGGGACTAGCGGGTACCTACTCCTACAATGAGCAGTTCTTC.

In DNA form, the CDR3 reads TGTGCCAGCAGCTTTGATCGGAGCGAGACCCAGTACTTC. The encoded protein is CASSFDRSETQYF. V is TRBV7-2 and J is TRBJ2-5; no definite D call. Germline V gene sequence: CDR1 SGHTA, CDR2 FQGNSA. The CDR3 is 13 amino acids. The V and J ends lost 3 bases and 5 bases respectively, with 10 bases between them.

This chain links TRBV28 with TRBJ1-5; D gene uncertain. V gave up 3 bases and J gave up 5 bases, with 8 bases separating them. The CDR3 length is 13 residues. The germline gives CDR1 MDHEN, CDR2 SYDVKM. The CDR3 nucleotides read TGTGCCAGCAGTTTTTTTGGAGATCAGCCCCAGCATTTT. The encoded protein is CASSFFGDQPQHF. The complete variable domain, with remaining parts taken from reference TRBV28 and TRBJ1-5, reads DVKVTQSSRYLVKRTGEKVFLECVQDMDHENMFWYRQDPGLGLRLIYFSYDVKMKEKGDIPEGYSVSREKKERFSLILESASTNQTSMYLCASSFFGDQPQHFGDGTRLSIL.